This entry lists 32 T cell receptor beta chains sequenced from one sample in a study of T-cell reconstitution after alpha-beta-depleted transplantation in children. Preparation of the TCRbeta library involved a method that used unique molecular identifiers. TCRdb ran MiXCR on the PCR reads and lists one entry per CDR3 protein. The sample comprises approximately 44,000 distinct CDR3 sequences, about 5.7% of which are singletons, and under 35% rests with the top ten. Sequenced material: PBMCs, mostly from graft donor cells, taken 60 days after TCRalphabeta/CD19-depleted stem cell transplant. These receptors all come from a female patient aged 2-9 years who had a stem cell transplant for aplastic anemia, so the T cells may come from the graft donor.

This clonotype was observed at least ten times. The rearrangement links TRBV24-1 to TRBJ2-7, with 10 bases that match TRBD1. The J segment lost 3 bases and the V segment lost 4 bases, leaving 8 bases of the junction unmatched. This CDR3 is built from 16 residues. Per germline, CDR1 KGHDR and CDR2 SFDVKD. For the CDR3, the DNA is TGTGCCACCAGTGACGGAAGACAGGGGGCGGGCTACGAGCAGTACTTC. The encoded protein is CATSDGRQGAGYEQYF.

This clonotype was counted a few times. The chain combines TRBV18 with TRBJ2-7; 9 bases agree with TRBD1. CDR1 KGHSH and CDR2 LQKENI come from the germline V gene. Unmatched junction bases numbered 3, after V lost 4 bases and J lost 5 bases. The CDR3 has 13 amino acids. CDR3 bases: TGTGCCAGCTCACAGGACAGGGGCCACGAGCAGTACTTC. Protein: CASSQDRGHEQYF.

V usage is TRBV24-1 and J usage is TRBJ2-2, with a possible D match to TRBD1 (5 bases). The germline gives CDR1 KGHDR, CDR2 SFDVKD. The V end lost 5 bases, the J end lost 6 bases, and 12 bases lay between the germline ends. The CDR3 is 14 residues long. CDR3 coding DNA: TGTGCCACCAGTGGAGCAGGGTTCCCCGGGGAGCTGTTTTTT. Protein: CATSGAGFPGELFF.

At least ten counts were recorded for this clonotype. The chain carries TRBV6-6 and TRBJ1-4; possibly TRBD1 for D (6 bases). V was shortened by 7 bases and J by 3 bases, with 12 bases between the two germline ends. Germline V gene sequence: CDR1 MNHNY, CDR2 SVGAGI (reference sequence). This CDR3 spans 14 amino acids. CDR3 nucleotide sequence: TGTGCCAGCACCTGGGGGCGGGCTAATGAAAAACTGTTTTTT. Encoded protein: CASTWGRANEKLFF.

This clonotype has at least ten counts. The V call is TRBV12-3 or TRBV12-4, the J call TRBJ2-5; no clear D gene. The CDR3 sequence is 13 residues long. The ends were cut back, 4 bases at V and 5 bases at J, with 11 bases in the middle. The CDR3 loop is CASSSVRLETQYF. The CDR3 bases are TGTGCCAGCAGTTCCGTACGGCTCGAGACCCAGTACTTC.

This clonotype came up many times. This chain connects TRBV27 to TRBJ1-2, with TRBD1 matching 9 bases. After removal of 3 bases from V and 4 bases from J, the junction contained 6 bases not matched to a gene. The CDR3 contains 15 residues. Germline CDR1 is MNHEY and CDR2 is SMNVEV (reference sequence). CDR3 residues: CASSLTGGKGYGYTF. The CDR3 DNA follows: TGTGCCAGCAGTTTGACAGGGGGGAAAGGCTATGGCTACACCTTC.

The V gene is TRBV27, the J gene TRBJ1-3; possibly TRBD1 for D (6 bases). Trimming cost V 4 bases and J 0 bases, with 13 bases left between them. The CDR3 sequence is 16 residues long. The V gene's germline CDR1 is MNHEY and CDR2 SMNVEV (reference sequence). The CDR3 here is CASSSRTVSSGNTIYF. The CDR3 coding sequence is TGTGCCAGCAGTTCGCGGACAGTTTCCTCTGGAAACACCATATATTTT.

V and J are TRBV6-2 or TRBV6-3 and TRBJ1-5; TRBD1 aligns across 8 bases. V gave up 0 bases and J gave up 7 bases; unmatched junction bases: 11. Germline CDR1 reads MNHEY; CDR2 reads SVGEGT. The CDR3 extends over 17 amino acids. The CDR3 DNA reads TGTGCCAGCAGTTACTCGGCAGGGGGCCTAGCTAGGCAGCCCCAGCATTTT. Residues: CASSYSAGGLARQPQHF.

This clonotype came up many times. The chain carries TRBV5-4 and TRBJ2-7; D possibly matches TRBD1 or TRBD2 (5 bases each). The length of the CDR3 is 15 residues. Per germline, CDR1 SGHNT and CDR2 YYREEE (reference sequence). V lost 6 bases and J 0 bases, leaving 16 bases between the germline ends. The CDR3 nucleotides read TGTGCCAGCAAACGATGGGGGTTCCGCTCCTACGAGCAGTACTTC. Amino acid sequence: CASKRWGFRSYEQYF.

This clonotype showed up many times. The chain combines TRBV7-2 with TRBJ2-5; 10 nucleotides line up with TRBD1. The germline V gene has CDR1 SGHTA and CDR2 FQGNSA. The CDR3 sequence is 15 residues long. The junction had 7 bases not matched to a gene; V was cut back by 5 bases and J by 4 bases. The CDR3 loop reads CASSRRDRGTETQYF. CDR3 DNA: TGTGCCAGCAGCCGCCGGGACAGGGGTACAGAGACCCAGTACTTC.

This clonotype was counted at least ten times. The chain links TRBV20-1 to TRBJ1-2; D is ambiguous. Per the germline V gene, CDR1 is DFQATT and CDR2 is SNEGSKA (reference sequence). The CDR3 has 11 residues. V lost 3 bases and J 4 bases, leaving 6 bases between the germline ends. This CDR3 is CSASPAYGYTF. CDR3 bases: TGCAGTGCTAGCCCGGCCTATGGCTACACCTTC.

The chain couples TRBV20-1 to TRBJ1-2; D call uncertain. The CDR3 extends over 13 amino acids. Looked up from germline, CDR1 is DFQATT and CDR2 is SNEGSKA (reference sequence). The V end lost 6 bases, the J end lost 5 bases, and 16 bases lay between the germline ends. The CDR3 nucleotides read TGCAGTGCCCCCCTCCCGGAAACATATGGCTACACCTTC. Translation gives CSAPLPETYGYTF.

This rearrangement joins TRBV11-2 to TRBJ2-7; D is possibly TRBD1 (6 bases). This CDR3 is built from 13 residues. CDR1 and CDR2 from the germline V gene are SGHAT and FQNNGV. V was cut by 5 bases and J by 7 bases, with 15 bases left in between. The CDR3 nucleotides read TGTGCCAGCAGCCCAGACAGGTCTGGGGAGCAGTACTTC. This gives the protein CASSPDRSGEQYF.

Ten or more counts support this clonotype. This chain links TRBV5-6 with TRBJ2-5; possible D gene TRBD1, 7 bases. The germline V gene has CDR1 SGHDT and CDR2 YYEEEE. V lost 7 bases to trimming and J lost 5 bases, with 15 bases between them. The CDR3 has 13 residues. The CDR3 reads CASGGTATETQYF. CDR3 DNA: TGTGCCAGCGGCGGGACAGCTACTGAGACCCAGTACTTC.

This clonotype was counted ten times or more. This chain links TRBV7-2 with TRBJ1-5; 10 bases align to TRBD1. CDR1 is SGHTA and CDR2 is FQGNSA in the germline V gene. This CDR3 region has 15 residues. The V gene end was trimmed by 4 bases and the J gene end by 5 bases; junction bases not matched to a gene: 5. CDR3 in amino acids: CASSWGQGKDQPQHF. The DNA for the CDR3 is TGTGCCAGCAGCTGGGGACAGGGGAAGGATCAGCCCCAGCATTTT.

The table lists this clonotype with many counts. The V and J genes are TRBV20-1 and TRBJ1-1; possible D gene TRBD1, 5 bases. Germline V gene sequence: CDR1 DFQATT, CDR2 SNEGSKA (reference sequence). V was pared by 3 bases and J by 5 bases, with 16 bases between. This CDR3 contains 14 residues. The chain's CDR3 is CSASLLRKGTEAFF. The CDR3 nucleotides read TGCAGTGCTAGTCTCCTCAGAAAGGGGACTGAAGCTTTCTTT.

In its sample, this clonotype was seen a few times. The V call is TRBV10-2, the J call TRBJ2-1; no clear D. Germline CDR1 WSHSY, CDR2 SAAADI. This CDR3 is built from 10 residues. Trimming removed 2 bases at V and 9 bases at J, with 2 bases between. This CDR3 reads CASSEGEQFF. CDR3 bases: TGCGCCAGCAGTGAGGGTGAGCAGTTCTTC.

Many counts were recorded for this clonotype. V gene TRBV5-1 combines with J gene TRBJ1-1; D is uncertain. Trimming cost V 0 bases and J 0 bases, with 12 bases left between them. Germline CDR1 is SGHRS and CDR2 is YFSETQ. The CDR3 spans 16 residues. The CDR3 protein is CASSLVSGSMNTEAFF. Written as DNA, the CDR3 is TGCGCCAGCAGCTTGGTTTCAGGCAGTATGAACACTGAAGCTTTCTTT.

Concerning this clonotype itself: One base away lies a much larger clone, so this may be a sequencing read error. The rearrangement joins TRBV5-1 to TRBJ2-7, with D possibly matching TRBD2 (5 bases). Germline lookup yields CDR1 SGHRS and CDR2 YFSETQ. The CDR3 has 15 amino acids. Trimming cost V 0 bases and J 4 bases, with 14 bases left between them. The CDR3 protein is CASSLDCSPGYEQYF. CDR3 coding DNA: TGCGCCAGCAGCTTGGACTGCTCGCCGGGGTACGAGCAGTACTTC.

This clonotype was counted at least ten times. The chain links TRBV11-3 to TRBJ2-7, with D unclear. V was trimmed by 3 bases and J by 3 bases, leaving 9 bases between them. The CDR3 consists of 13 residues. CDR1 SGHNT and CDR2 YENEEA come from the germline V gene. The CDR3 nucleotides read TGTGCCAGCAGCTTCCGGGCGTACTACGAGCAGTACTTC. Translated, it gives CASSFRAYYEQYF.

This clonotype has a single count. The chain couples TRBV18 to TRBJ2-5; unclear D gene. The CDR3 is 11 residues long. Trimming pared 6 bases from V and 0 bases from J, leaving 2 bases between. Germline V gives CDR1 KGHSH, CDR2 LQKENI. DNA of the CDR3: TGTGCCAGCTCCGACCAAGAGACCCAGTACTTC. Amino acids: CASSDQETQYF.

This clonotype was recorded at least ten times. The chain is built from TRBV18 and TRBJ2-5, with D possibly matching TRBD1 (5 bases). Per the germline V gene, CDR1 is KGHSH and CDR2 is LQKENI. This CDR3 is built from 14 residues. Trimming stripped 4 bases from V and 4 bases from J, with 13 bases between. CDR3 DNA sequence: TGTGCCAGCTCACTGCAGGGTAACCGAGAGACCCAGTACTTC. Encoded protein: CASSLQGNRETQYF.

This clonotype has more than one count but fewer than ten. The gene calls are TRBV19 and TRBJ2-3; 9 nucleotides line up with TRBD1. The V segment lost 5 bases and the J segment 4 bases; nucleotides outside the gene matches: 4. Germline V CDR1 and CDR2: LNHDA, SQIVND (reference sequence). CDR3 size: 14 residues. The CDR3 here is CASSVDRGPDTQYF. The CDR3 DNA reads TGTGCCAGTAGTGTGGACAGGGGACCAGATACGCAGTATTTT.

This clonotype came up many times. The gene calls are TRBV4-2 and TRBJ2-3; unclear D gene. Per germline, CDR1 LGHNA and CDR2 YNFKEQ. The CDR3 runs to 13 residues. V shed 4 bases and J shed 8 bases, with 13 bases lying between them. The CDR3 is CASSLLGSATQYF. The DNA for the CDR3 is TGTGCCAGCAGCCTATTAGGGTCTGCTACGCAGTATTTT.

The chain joins TRBV28 to TRBJ2-3; D perhaps matches TRBD2 (6 bases). V dropped 6 bases and J dropped 0 bases, with 10 bases sitting between them. The germline gives CDR1 MDHEN, CDR2 SYDVKM. CDR3 length: 14 amino acids. Written as DNA, the CDR3 is TGTGCCAGCAGACCAGCGGGCAGCACAGATACGCAGTATTTT. It yields the protein CASRPAGSTDTQYF.

Only a few counts were recorded for this clonotype. The J gene is TRBJ2-7, the V gene TRBV21-1. TRBV21-1 corresponds to a pseudogene. The CDR3 contains 13 residues. CDR3 nucleotides: TGTGCCAGCAGCTCAAGGGGCCCGTACGAGCAGTACTTC. This codes for CASSSRGPYEQYF.

This clonotype was counted ten times or more. This rearrangement joins TRBV25-1 to TRBJ2-3, with D possibly matching TRBD1 (5 bases). Trimming removed 5 bases from V and 2 bases from J, with 11 bases in between. The CDR3 is 14 residues long. Per the germline V gene, CDR1 is MGHDK and CDR2 is SYGVNS. The CDR3 bases are TGTGCCAGCAGTAACGACAGATCCACAGATACGCAGTATTTT. It specifies CASSNDRSTDTQYF. The whole variable domain, remainder taken from reference TRBV25-1 and TRBJ2-3, is EADIYQTPRYLVIGTGKKITLECSQTMGHDKMYWYQQDPGMELHLIHYSYGVNSTEKGDLSSESTVSRIRTEHFPLTLESARPSHTSQYLCASSNDRSTDTQYFGPGTRLTVL.

Ten or more counts support this clonotype. The chain is built from TRBV11-2 and TRBJ2-1; 9 nucleotides match TRBD2. This CDR3 comprises 15 residues. V dropped 6 bases and J dropped 5; count of bases not matched to a gene: 8. CDR1 and CDR2 from the germline V gene are SGHAT and FQNNGV. The chain's CDR3 is CASSQSGRRNNEQFF. As DNA, the CDR3 is TGTGCCAGCAGTCAGAGCGGGAGGCGCAACAATGAGCAGTTCTTC. The full variable domain, its missing parts supplied by reference TRBV11-2 and TRBJ2-1, is EAGVAQSPRYKIIEKRQSVAFWCNPISGHATLYWYQQILGQGPKLLIQFQNNGVVDDSQLPKDRFSAERLKGVDSTLKIQPAKLEDSAVYLCASSQSGRRNNEQFFGPGTRLTVL.

This clonotype was seen at least ten times. The chain links TRBV2 to TRBJ2-5; 8 bases are shared with TRBD1. V lost 2 bases, J lost 0 bases, and 8 bases stayed unmatched. Germline-derived CDR1 and CDR2 are SNHLY and FYNNEI. CDR3 length: 17 amino acids. The CDR3: CASSELPRTGYQETQYF. The CDR3 bases are TGTGCCAGCAGTGAACTCCCGAGGACAGGGTACCAAGAGACCCAGTACTTC.

This clonotype has ten or more counts. The chain employs TRBV12-3 or TRBV12-4 and TRBJ2-3; either TRBD1 or TRBD2 may fit D (6 bases each). The CDR3 has 16 residues. Trimming removed 5 bases at V and 6 bases at J, with 21 bases between. The CDR3 loop is CASSATGGQGFDTQYF. The CDR3 nucleotides read TGTGCCAGCAGTGCTACTGGGGGGCAGGGATTCGATACGCAGTATTTT.

At least ten counts were recorded for this clonotype. The rearrangement joins TRBV3-1 to TRBJ2-1; a possible D gene is TRBD1 (5 bases). The germline V gene has CDR1 LGHDT and CDR2 YNNKEL (reference sequence). This CDR3 is built from 16 residues. The V end was cut by 1 base, the J end by 4 bases, with 14 bases between. In nucleotides, the CDR3 is TGTGCCAGCAGCCAAGCTCAGGGCCAAGCGTACAATGAGCAGTTCTTC. Its translation is CASSQAQGQAYNEQFF.

The gene calls are TRBV28 and TRBJ1-2; no reliable D call. The ends were cut back, 5 bases at V and 1 base at J, with 14 bases in the middle. Germline V gives CDR1 MDHEN, CDR2 SYDVKM. The CDR3 spans 15 residues. The CDR3 loop reads CASSTNRVDNYGYTF. The CDR3 coding sequence is TGTGCCAGCAGTACCAACCGAGTGGATAACTATGGCTACACCTTC.